Following are 25 T cell receptor beta chains from one sample sequenced in a study of blood T cell repertoires in COVID-19. TCRdb keeps only in-frame clones here, not all; method: immunoSEQ multiplex PCR. The repertoire has 210,000 or so clones, around nine tenths of them found once; the top ten carry about 6.8%. Sequencing was carried out using peripheral blood. The origin of the receptors is a middle-aged woman who had recovered from COVID-19.

This clone has just a few counts. The V and J genes are TRBV4-3 and TRBJ1-5; D remains unclear. Germline values: CDR1 LGHNA, CDR2 YSLEER. V lost 4 bases to trimming and J lost 1 base, with 11 bases between them. The CDR3 covers 15 residues. CDR3 DNA sequence: TGCGCCAGCAGCCCTCAAGGAGAGAGCAATCAGCCCCAGCATTTT. Encoded protein: CASSPQGESNQPQHF.

Only one count was recorded for this clone. The chain combines TRBV27 with TRBJ2-1; D call uncertain. Deletions cut 7 bases from V and 0 bases from J, with 13 bases between. The germline CDR1 and CDR2 sequences are MNHEY and SMNVEV (reference sequence). The CDR3 runs to 15 residues. In DNA form, the CDR3 reads TGTGCCAGCACCGAGGTCCCGAGCTCCTACAATGAGCAGTTCTTC. Translating it yields CASTEVPSSYNEQFF.

This chain uses TRBV19 with TRBJ1-2, with D maybe TRBD1 (6 bases). Trimming removed 3 bases at V and 1 base at J, with 15 bases between. Per the germline V gene, CDR1 is LNHDA and CDR2 is SQIVND (reference sequence). CDR3 length: 16 residues. The CDR3 coding sequence is TGTGCCAGTAGTATGGGGGCCTACAGCCTTAACTATGGCTACACCTTC. It is translated as CASSMGAYSLNYGYTF.

This chain joins TRBV21-1 and TRBJ2-1; the listed D gene, TRBD2, was not tested against the DNA. TRBV21-1 is flagged as a pseudogene. The CDR3 sequence is 17 residues long. The chain's CDR3 is CASSKGGLAGGYNEQFF. CDR3 coding DNA: TGTGCCAGCAGCAAAGGGGGACTAGCGGGAGGGTACAATGAGCAGTTCTTC.

The CDR3 DNA sequence: TGTGCCAGCAGCTCCGGACAGACGATTTACGAGCAGTACTTC. Translating it yields CASSSGQTIYEQYF. This sequence joins TRBV7-9 and TRBJ2-7, with D possibly matching TRBD1 (6 bases). Germline CDR1 and CDR2: SEHNR and FQNEAQ (reference sequence). Trimming removed 4 bases from V and 4 bases from J, with 14 bases in between. The CDR3 sequence is 14 residues long.

The V and J genes are TRBV6-5 and TRBJ2-2; the D is unclear. This CDR3 is built from 12 residues. Germline loops: CDR1 MNHEY, CDR2 SVGAGI. V shed 7 bases and J shed 8 bases, with 11 bases lying between them. The CDR3 reads CASTLKSGELFF. CDR3 sequence (DNA): TGTGCCAGCACCTTAAAATCGGGGGAGCTGTTTTTT.

The gene calls are TRBV5-1 and TRBJ1-1; TRBD1 aligns across 9 bases. There are 16 residues in the CDR3. Germline V gives CDR1 SGHRS, CDR2 YFSETQ. Trimming cost V 0 bases and J 5 bases; bases outside gene matches: 8. The CDR3 bases are TGCGCCAGCAGCTTGGAGCGGACAGGGGAGGGGACTGAAGCTTTCTTT. Translated: CASSLERTGEGTEAFF.

This rearrangement joins TRBV20-1 to TRBJ1-5, with 7 bases that match TRBD1. The V gene end was trimmed by 3 bases and the J gene end by 5 bases; junction bases not matched to a gene: 1. CDR1 is DFQATT, CDR2 SNEGSKA, per germline (reference sequence). The CDR3 consists of 12 residues. This CDR3 is CSASTGDQPQHF. The CDR3 bases are TGCAGTGCTAGTACAGGGGATCAGCCCCAGCATTTT.

The V and J genes are TRBV19 and TRBJ1-1; TRBD1 matches at 8 bases. Germline V gene sequence: CDR1 LNHDA, CDR2 SQIVND (reference sequence). The V segment lost 6 bases and the J segment 3 bases; nucleotides outside the gene matches: 3. The CDR3 runs 13 residues. The CDR3 nucleotides are TGTGCCAGTAGCACGGACAGGGACACTGAAGCTTTCTTT. This sequence encodes CASSTDRDTEAFF.

This rearrangement joins TRBV6-5 to TRBJ2-7; 7 nucleotides align to TRBD2. The germline V gene has CDR1 MNHEY and CDR2 SVGAGI. This CDR3 comprises 14 residues. J gave up 6 bases and V 7 bases, and 12 bases lay outside the gene matches. The DNA for the CDR3 is TGTGCCAGCATTAGACAGTACGGGGAGGGCGAGCAGTACTTC. Its translation: CASIRQYGEGEQYF.

The chain links TRBV7-2 to TRBJ1-5; tentatively, D is TRBD1 (6 bases). V was pared by 5 bases and J by 3 bases, with 17 bases between. Germline V lookup: CDR1 SGHTA, CDR2 FQGNSA. This CDR3 region has 16 residues. The CDR3 bases are TGTGCCAGCAGCCTTGATGGGGGGGGCAACAATCAGCCCCAGCATTTT. It specifies CASSLDGGGNNQPQHF.

The chain has TRBV12-2 and TRBJ1-1; no check of the table's D call, TRBD1, against the DNA was made. TRBV12-2 is designated a pseudogene. CDR3 size: 21 residues. This CDR3 is CASRFKVGQGGPKTLNTEAFF. CDR3 bases: TGTGCAAGTCGCTTTAAAGTGGGACAGGGTGGTCCGAAAACCTTGAACACTGAAGCTTTCTTT.

The V call is TRBV2, the J call TRBJ2-7, with 14 bases that match TRBD2. The CDR3 has 19 residues. Germline assignment: CDR1 SNHLY and CDR2 FYNNEI. V shed 2 bases, J shed 5 bases, and the junction held 14 bases outside the gene matches. The CDR3 coding sequence is TGTGCCAGCAGTGAACGTCGGACTAGCGGGAGGCGGTCTCGGGACGAGCAGTACTTC. Translation gives CASSERRTSGRRSRDEQYF.

This chain joins TRBV19 and TRBJ1-1, with a tentative D call TRBD1 (6 bases). Between the trimmed V and J ends, which lost 7 bases and 1 base, there was a span of 25 bases. The germline V gene has CDR1 LNHDA and CDR2 SQIVND (reference sequence). The CDR3 is 18 amino acids. DNA for the CDR3: TGTGCCAGTACCTTGGGAGCAACAGGGCTCCATGCGAACACTGAAGCTTTCTTT. Translating it yields CASTLGATGLHANTEAFF.

In the case of this clone: Other nucleotide sequences in the sample specify the same CDR3. The chain links TRBV30 to TRBJ1-5, with TRBD1 matching 9 bases. Germline V gene lookup returns CDR1 GTSNPN and CDR2 SVGIG (reference sequence). The V segment lost 1 base and the J segment 5 bases; nucleotides outside the gene matches: 0. This CDR3 is 13 amino acids long. The CDR3: CAWSGQGDQPQHF. The CDR3 coding sequence is TGTGCCTGGAGTGGACAGGGGGATCAGCCCCAGCATTTT. Full variable domain (rest looked up from reference TRBV30 and TRBJ1-5): SQTIHQWPATLVQPVGSPLSLECTVEGTSNPNLYWYRQAAGRGLQLLFYSVGIGQISSEVPQNLSASRPQDRQFILSSKKLLLSDSGFYLCAWSGQGDQPQHFGDGTRLSIL.

This clone was seen a single time. This chain joins TRBV7-9 and TRBJ2-3, with D perhaps matching TRBD1 (6 bases). The CDR3 contains 15 residues. Trimming shortened V by 5 bases and J by 2 bases, and 14 bases separated the two germline ends. Looked up from germline, CDR1 is SEHNR and CDR2 is FQNEAQ (reference sequence). This CDR3 is CASSPADRHTDTQYF. DNA of the CDR3: TGTGCCAGCAGCCCAGCGGACAGACACACAGATACGCAGTATTTT. Drawing the rest from reference TRBV7-9 and TRBJ2-3, the complete variable domain is DTGVSQNPRHKITKRGQNVTFRCDPISEHNRLYWYRQTLGQGPEFLTYFQNEAQLEKSRLLSDRFSAERPKGSFSTLEIQRTEQGDSAMYLCASSPADRHTDTQYFGPGTRLTVL.

The rearrangement uses TRBV30 and TRBJ2-1, with 7 bases identical to TRBD2. This CDR3 has 14 residues. J was trimmed by 9 bases and V by 0 bases; bases with no gene match: 8. CDR1 GTSNPN and CDR2 SVGIG come from the germline V gene (reference sequence). CDR3 bases: TGTGCCTGGAGTGTAGGAGGGAGGGCGGGTGAGCAGTTCTTC. This codes for CAWSVGGRAGEQFF.

V and J are TRBV29-1 and TRBJ1-1; no clear D gene. Germline lookup yields CDR1 SQVTM and CDR2 ANQGSEA. There are 12 residues in the CDR3. Trimming took 3 bases from V and 1 from J, leaving 6 bases between them. This chain's CDR3 is CSVERQNTEAFF. The DNA for the CDR3 is TGCAGCGTTGAGAGACAGAACACTGAAGCTTTCTTT.

The gene calls are TRBV14 and TRBJ1-3; no clear D gene. In germline, CDR1 is SGHDN, CDR2 FVKESK. Trimming left V 0 bases short and J 0 bases short, with 6 bases between. CDR3 length: 15 amino acids. CDR3 DNA sequence: TGTGCCAGCAGCCAAGATCCGCGCTCTGGAAACACCATATATTTT. Encoded protein: CASSQDPRSGNTIYF.

The V and J genes are TRBV18 and TRBJ1-2; D perhaps matches TRBD1 (6 bases). Germline V lookup: CDR1 KGHSH, CDR2 LQKENI. The CDR3 totals 17 residues. Trimming took off 1 base at V and 8 bases at J, with 23 bases between the two ends. CDR3 in DNA: TGTGCCAGCTCACCACTGCAAAGGGTGGGACACGCCGAAGGCTACACCTTC. Residues: CASSPLQRVGHAEGYTF.

J is TRBJ1-4 and V is TRBV18; TRBD1 aligns across 9 bases. CDR3 size: 15 residues. Germline trimming cut 4 bases from V and 5 bases from J; bases unmatched to any gene: 5. Germline CDR1 is KGHSH and CDR2 is LQKENI. For the CDR3, the DNA is TGTGCCAGCTCACTCAGCGGGACAGGGAATGAAAAACTGTTTTTT. Protein product: CASSLSGTGNEKLFF.

The V call is TRBV11-1, the J call TRBJ2-1; perhaps TRBD1 as D (5 bases). The V gene's germline CDR1 is SGHAT and CDR2 FQDESV (reference sequence). The CDR3 length is 14 residues. V lost 1 base and J 7 bases, leaving 11 bases between the germline ends. The DNA for the CDR3 is TGTGCCAGCAGCTTAGATGGGGCTGGGAATGAGCAGTTCTTC. It translates to CASSLDGAGNEQFF.

The chain carries TRBV28 and TRBJ2-2, with a tentative D call TRBD2 (6 bases). The CDR3 extends over 17 amino acids. CDR1 and CDR2 (germline): MDHEN, SYDVKM. V lost 6 bases to trimming and J lost 3 bases, with 20 bases between them. This CDR3 is CASSSPGLGADTGELFF. Here the CDR3 DNA reads TGTGCCAGCAGCTCACCGGGACTTGGGGCGGACACCGGGGAGCTGTTTTTT. The entire variable domain, with the rest obtained from reference TRBV28 and TRBJ2-2, is as follows: DVKVTQSSRYLVKRTGEKVFLECVQDMDHENMFWYRQDPGLGLRLIYFSYDVKMKEKGDIPEGYSVSREKKERFSLILESASTNQTSMYLCASSSPGLGADTGELFFGEGSRLTVL.

CDR3 amino acids: CASSHPFGTGAYEQYF. The CDR3 nucleotides are TGTGCCAGCAGCCACCCTTTCGGGACAGGGGCCTACGAGCAGTACTTC. V and J are TRBV11-2 and TRBJ2-7; 10 positions match TRBD1. Per the germline V gene, CDR1 is SGHAT and CDR2 is FQNNGV. The CDR3 is 16 amino acids. V shed 5 bases and J 2 bases; nucleotides not matched to a gene: 9. The whole variable domain, remainder taken from reference TRBV11-2 and TRBJ2-7, is EAGVAQSPRYKIIEKRQSVAFWCNPISGHATLYWYQQILGQGPKLLIQFQNNGVVDDSQLPKDRFSAERLKGVDSTLKIQPAKLEDSAVYLCASSHPFGTGAYEQYFGPGTRLTVT.

This clone has more than one count but fewer than ten. The rearrangement joins TRBV28 to TRBJ2-2, with 7 positions matching TRBD1. Germline V gene lookup returns CDR1 MDHEN and CDR2 SYDVKM. This CDR3 spans 16 amino acids. The ends lost 4 bases at V and 7 bases at J; junction bases unmatched: 12. CDR3 in amino acids: CASSSMKTGLSGELFF. The DNA for the CDR3 is TGTGCCAGCAGTTCTATGAAGACAGGGTTGAGCGGGGAGCTGTTTTTT.